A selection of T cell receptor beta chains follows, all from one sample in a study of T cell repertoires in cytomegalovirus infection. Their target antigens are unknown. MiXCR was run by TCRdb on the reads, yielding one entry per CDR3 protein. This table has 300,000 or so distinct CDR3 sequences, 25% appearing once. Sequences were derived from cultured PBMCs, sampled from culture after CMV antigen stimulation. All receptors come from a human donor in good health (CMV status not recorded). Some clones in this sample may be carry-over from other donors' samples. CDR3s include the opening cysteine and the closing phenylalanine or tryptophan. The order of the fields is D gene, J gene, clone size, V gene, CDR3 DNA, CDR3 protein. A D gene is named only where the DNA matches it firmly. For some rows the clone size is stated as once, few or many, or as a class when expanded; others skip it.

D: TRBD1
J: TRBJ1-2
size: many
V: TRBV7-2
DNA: TGTGCCAGCAGCGCTACCGGGACAGGGGGCCCTCTTCTTGGCTACACCTTC
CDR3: CASSATGTGGPLLGYTF

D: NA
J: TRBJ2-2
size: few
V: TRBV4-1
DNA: TGCGCCAGCAGCCAAGAGATCTCCCGAACCGGGGGGCGAAACACCGGGGAGCTGTTTTTT
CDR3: CASSQEISRTGGRNTGELFF

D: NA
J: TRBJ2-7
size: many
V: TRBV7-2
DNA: TGTGCCAGCAGCTTTATACAGGGTCCCTACGAGCAGTACTTC
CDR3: CASSFIQGPYEQYF

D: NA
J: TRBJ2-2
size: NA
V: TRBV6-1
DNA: TGTGCCAGCAGTCTAGCGCCCACGGCCACCGGGGAGCTGTTTTTT
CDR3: CASSLAPTATGELFF

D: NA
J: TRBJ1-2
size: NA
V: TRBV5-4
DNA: TGTGCCAGCAGGCTGGGGTCCGGGTCCCACTATGGCTACACCTTC
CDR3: CASRLGSGSHYGYTF

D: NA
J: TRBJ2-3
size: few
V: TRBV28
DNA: TGTGCCAGCAGTCTACAGGGTCCTAGCACAGATACGCAGTATTTT
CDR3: CASSLQGPSTDTQYF

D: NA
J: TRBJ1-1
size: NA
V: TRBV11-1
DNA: TGTGCCAGCAGCCGCAGGGCGGGGAACACTGAAGCTTTCTTT
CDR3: CASSRRAGNTEAFF

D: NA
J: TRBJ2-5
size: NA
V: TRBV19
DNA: TGTGCCAGTAGTATCCTCACAGGGAGCGGTTTTGAGACCCAGTACTTC
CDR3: CASSILTGSGFETQYF

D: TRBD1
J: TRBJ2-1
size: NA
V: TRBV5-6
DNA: TGTGCCAGCAGCTTCAGACAGGGAAACAATGAGCAGTTCTTC
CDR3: CASSFRQGNNEQFF

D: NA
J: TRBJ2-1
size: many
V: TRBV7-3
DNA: TGTGCCAGCAGTCCATCCCGGGTCACCTCCTACAATGAGCAGTTCTTC
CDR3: CASSPSRVTSYNEQFF

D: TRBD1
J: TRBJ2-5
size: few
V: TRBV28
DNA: TGTGCCAGCAGGACAGGGACAGAGACCCAGTACTTC
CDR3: CASRTGTETQYF

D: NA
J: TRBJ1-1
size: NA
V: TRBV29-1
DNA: TGCAGCGTTGCGGGACGGCTGTGGACTGAAGCTTTCTTT
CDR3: CSVAGRLWTEAFF

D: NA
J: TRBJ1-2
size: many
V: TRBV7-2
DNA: TGTGCCAGCAGCTTAGTCTTGACACTACCCGGCTATGGCTACACCTTC
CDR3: CASSLVLTLPGYGYTF

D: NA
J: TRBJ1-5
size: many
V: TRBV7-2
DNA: TGTGCCAGCAGCTTCGGACCTAGCAATCAGCCCCAGCATTTT
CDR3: CASSFGPSNQPQHF

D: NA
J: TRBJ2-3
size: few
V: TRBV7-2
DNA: TGTGCCAGCAGCGTCGGCGGCAGCACAGATACGCAGTATTTT
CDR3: CASSVGGSTDTQYF

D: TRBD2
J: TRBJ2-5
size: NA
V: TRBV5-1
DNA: TGCGCCAGCAGCTTGTCTTCTAGCGGGACGGAGACCCAGTACTTC
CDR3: CASSLSSSGTETQYF

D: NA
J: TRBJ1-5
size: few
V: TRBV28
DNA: TGTGCCAGCAGAGTGGGTAACCAGCCCCAGCATTTT
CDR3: CASRVGNQPQHF

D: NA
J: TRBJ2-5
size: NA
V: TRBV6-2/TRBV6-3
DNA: TGTGCCAGCAGTTACCTGACACCTCAAGAGACCCAGTACTTC
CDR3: CASSYLTPQETQYF

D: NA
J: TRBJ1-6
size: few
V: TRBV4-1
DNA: TGCGCCAGCAGCCAGCAACGGGGGTTGGACTCCTATAATTCACCCCTCCACTTT
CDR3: CASSQQRGLDSYNSPLHF

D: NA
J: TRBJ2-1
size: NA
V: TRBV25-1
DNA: TGTGCCAGCACTCTACGAGGGTACAATGAGCAGTTCTTC
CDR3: CASTLRGYNEQFF

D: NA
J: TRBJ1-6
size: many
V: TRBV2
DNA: TGTGCCAGCACCCGAGGGATAGGCCGATCTAATTCACCCCTCCACTTT
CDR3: CASTRGIGRSNSPLHF

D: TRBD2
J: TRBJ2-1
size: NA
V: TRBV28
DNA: TGTGCCAGCACGGGGGGCAATGAGCAGTTCTTC
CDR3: CASTGGNEQFF

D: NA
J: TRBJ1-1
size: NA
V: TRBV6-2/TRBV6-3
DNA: TGTGCCAGCACGAGGCCGACACCTTTGAACACTGAAGCTTTCTTT
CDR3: CASTRPTPLNTEAFF

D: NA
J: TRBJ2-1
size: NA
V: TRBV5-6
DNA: TGTGCCAGCAGCTTGTCGATCCGGAATGAGCAGTTCTTC
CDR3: CASSLSIRNEQFF

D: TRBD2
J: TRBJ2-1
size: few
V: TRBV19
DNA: TGTGCCAGTAGTCCCTCCGGGACTAGCGGGAGTTATGAGCAGTTCTTC
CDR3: CASSPSGTSGSYEQFF

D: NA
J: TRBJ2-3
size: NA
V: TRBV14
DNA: TGTGCCAGCAGCCACGGGGGGCCAGGGGATACGCAGTATTTT
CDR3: CASSHGGPGDTQYF

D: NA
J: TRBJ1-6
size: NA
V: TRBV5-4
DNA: TGTGCCAGCAGCTTGGATCGAGGGGGCTATAATTCACCCCTCCACTTT
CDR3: CASSLDRGGYNSPLHF

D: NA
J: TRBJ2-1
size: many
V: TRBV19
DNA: TGTGCCAGTAGTCTAGCAGTCTACAATGAGCAGTTCTTC
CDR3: CASSLAVYNEQFF

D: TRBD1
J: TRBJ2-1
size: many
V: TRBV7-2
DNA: TGTGCCAGCAGCTTAGGGACAGGGTACAATGAGCAGTTCTTC
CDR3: CASSLGTGYNEQFF

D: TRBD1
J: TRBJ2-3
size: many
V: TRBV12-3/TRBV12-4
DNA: TGTGCCAGCAGTCCCGGAGCGGACAGGGTCACAGATACGCAGTATTTT
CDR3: CASSPGADRVTDTQYF

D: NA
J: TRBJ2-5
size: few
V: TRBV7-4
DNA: TGTGCCAGCAGCCTTGATGGGCCCCGGTGGAGAGAGACCCAGTACTTC
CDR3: CASSLDGPRWRETQYF

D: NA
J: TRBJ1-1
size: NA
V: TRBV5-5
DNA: TGTGCCAGCAGCTTCCTAATGAGCGGGCGGAACACTGAAGCTTTCTTT
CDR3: CASSFLMSGRNTEAFF